This is a list of T cell receptor beta chains from one sample in a study of blood T cell repertoires in COVID-19. Some clones are missing from TCRdb's copy, which holds only in-frame ones; the method was immunoSEQ multiplex PCR. The data contain approximately 200,000 clones, around nine tenths of them singletons. The sample consisted of PBMCs or T cells enriched from blood (not recorded which). These receptors were taken from a woman in her thirties who had been exposed to COVID-19. CDR3s include the opening cysteine and the closing phenylalanine or tryptophan. D genes are given only for firm matches. The size of a clone is reported for some rows only, either as once, few or many, or as a class for expanded clones.

TRBJ2-3 once - TRBV2 CASSVIGSKIDTQYF TGTGCCAGCAGTGTGATCGGGAGTAAGATAGATACGCAGTATTTT
TRBJ2-3 - TRBD2 TRBV7-2 CASSPGLAGGLSTDTQYF TGTGCCAGCAGCCCGGGACTAGCGGGAGGTCTTTCCACAGATACGCAGTATTTT
TRBJ2-1 - - TRBV14 CASSQGQTIYNEQFF TGTGCCAGCAGCCAAGGCCAGACTATTTACAATGAGCAGTTCTTC
TRBJ1-1 - TRBD1 TRBV6-5 CASSSEGQVNTEAFF TGTGCCAGCAGTTCAGAGGGACAGGTGAACACTGAAGCTTTCTTT
TRBJ1-1 - - TRBV19 CASSTDTNTEAFF TGTGCCAGTAGTACCGACACGAACACTGAAGCTTTCTTT
TRBJ2-7 - TRBD1 TRBV5-6 CASSPAGQGEDEQYF TGTGCCAGCAGCCCGGCTGGGCAGGGGGAAGACGAGCAGTACTTC
TRBJ2-1 - - TRBV6-5 CASMFSDNSYNEQFF TGTGCCAGCATGTTTAGCGATAACTCCTACAATGAGCAGTTCTTC
TRBJ1-5 - - TRBV28 CASSLFQGYSNQPQHF TGTGCCAGCAGCCTCTTCCAGGGATATAGCAATCAGCCCCAGCATTTT
TRBJ1-1 - - TRBV5-4 CASSLVGDWTEAFF TGTGCCAGCAGCTTGGTAGGGGATTGGACTGAAGCTTTCTTT
TRBJ1-5 - - TRBV27 CASSPPGGNQPQHF TGTGCCAGCAGTCCTCCAGGTGGCAATCAGCCCCAGCATTTT
TRBJ2-7 once - TRBV6-2/TRBV6-3 CASSQTGYEQYF TGTGCCAGCAGTCAGACTGGCTACGAGCAGTACTTC
TRBJ1-1 - - TRBV18 CASSVRVGTEAFF TGTGCCAGCTCAGTCAGGGTAGGGACTGAAGCTTTCTTT
TRBJ2-5 - TRBD2 TRBV28 CASSRRTSGSSETQYF TGTGCCAGCAGTCGAAGGACTAGCGGGAGTTCGGAGACCCAGTACTTC
TRBJ2-7 - TRBD2 TRBV3-1/TRBV3-2 CASSQYSGKGDEQYF TGTGCCAGCAGCCAATATAGCGGGAAAGGCGACGAGCAGTACTTC
TRBJ2-3 - - TRBV5-1 CASSPNGGGRMSDTQYF TGCGCCAGCAGCCCCAATGGGGGCGGGAGAATGTCAGATACGCAGTATTTT
TRBJ2-2 once - TRBV5-4 CASSLVGSPGGELFF TGTGCCAGCAGCTTGGTTGGTTCTCCGGGCGGGGAGCTGTTTTTT
TRBJ2-7 - - TRBV5-5 CASSPRDRLYEQYF TGTGCCAGCAGTCCTAGAGACAGGTTATACGAGCAGTACTTC
TRBJ2-7 - TRBD1 TRBV29-1 CSAGTGIDEQYF TGCAGTGCCGGGACAGGGATAGACGAGCAGTACTTC
TRBJ2-1 - TRBD2 TRBV27 CASSFGLAGGTSYNEQFF TGTGCCAGCAGTTTCGGACTAGCGGGAGGGACCTCCTACAATGAGCAGTTCTTC
TRBJ2-1 - - TRBV7-3 CASSSRLSASYNEQFF TGTGCCAGCAGCTCCCGACTTAGCGCGTCCTACAATGAGCAGTTCTTC
TRBJ2-5 - - TRBV5-1 CASSPGSQETQYF TGCGCCAGCAGCCCAGGGTCCCAAGAGACCCAGTACTTC
TRBJ2-3 - - TRBV5-4 CASSFGLANADTQYF TGTGCCAGCAGCTTTGGGCTAGCGAACGCAGATACGCAGTATTTT
TRBJ1-1 once TRBD1 TRBV9 CASSGGRDRADGAFF TGTGCCAGCAGCGGGGGTAGGGACAGGGCGGATGGAGCTTTCTTT
TRBJ2-1 - TRBD2 TRBV28 CASSPGTSGSGEQFF TGTGCCAGCAGTCCTGGGACTAGCGGGAGTGGGGAGCAGTTCTTC
TRBJ1-1 - - TRBV9 CASSVSQKNTEAFF TGTGCCAGCAGCGTTTCACAAAAGAACACTGAAGCTTTCTTT
TRBJ2-3 - TRBD1 TRBV9 CASSVGTGLSTDTQYF TGTGCCAGCAGCGTCGGGACAGGCCTTAGCACAGATACGCAGTATTTT
TRBJ1-5 - - TRBV5-4 CASSFGNNQPQHF TGTGCCAGCAGCTTCGGTAACAATCAGCCCCAGCATTTT
TRBJ2-1 once TRBD2 TRBV5-1 CASSATSGPQDEQFF TGCGCCAGCAGCGCCACTAGCGGACCTCAGGATGAGCAGTTCTTC
TRBJ2-1 - TRBD2 TRBV28 CASKLAGPMYNEQFF TGTGCCAGCAAACTAGCGGGGCCTATGTACAATGAGCAGTTCTTC
TRBJ2-6 - - TRBV2 CASSEQLVGGANVLTF TGTGCCAGCAGTGAACAGCTAGTGGGTGGGGCCAACGTCCTGACTTTC
TRBJ2-5 - - TRBV7-9 CASSLHHGSDFQETQYF TGTGCCAGCAGCTTACATCACGGGAGTGACTTTCAAGAGACCCAGTACTTC
TRBJ1-1 - - TRBV30 CAWSVGERMNTEAFF TGTGCCTGGAGTGTAGGGGAACGGATGAACACTGAAGCTTTCTTT
TRBJ2-1 - TRBD2 TRBV6-5 CASGDYRNEQFF TGTGCCAGCGGGGACTACAGGAATGAGCAGTTCTTC
TRBJ2-7 - - TRBV28 CASSLSLYEQYF TGTGCCAGCAGTTTAAGCCTCTACGAGCAGTACTTC
TRBJ2-2 few - TRBV4-1 CASSQGLQGRFTGELFF TGCGCCAGCAGCCAAGGGCTACAGGGGAGGTTCACCGGGGAGCTGTTTTTT
TRBJ2-1 once - TRBV24-1 CATRSSSYNEQFF TGTGCCACTCGATCTAGCTCCTACAATGAGCAGTTCTTC
TRBJ1-1 - - TRBV28 CAIKTEMNTEAFF TGTGCCATCAAGACAGAGATGAACACTGAAGCTTTCTTT
TRBJ1-3 - - TRBV6-5 CASSSWDKLSGNTIYF TGTGCCAGCAGTTCCTGGGACAAGCTCTCTGGAAACACCATATATTTT
TRBJ1-1 - TRBD1 TRBV5-1 CASSRSGGTEAFF TGCGCCAGCAGCAGGTCAGGGGGAACTGAAGCTTTCTTT
TRBJ2-6 - TRBD2 TRBV4-1 CASRNPSGSTHSGANVLTF TGCGCCAGCAGGAACCCTAGCGGGAGCACCCACTCTGGGGCCAACGTCCTGACTTTC
TRBJ1-2 - TRBD1 TRBV2 CASILDRGYGYTF TGTGCCAGCATTCTGGACAGGGGGTATGGCTACACCTTC
TRBJ2-7 - TRBD2 TRBV7-2 CASSLAGTTTYEQYF TGTGCCAGCAGCTTAGCGGGGACTACTACCTACGAGCAGTACTTC
TRBJ2-1 once - TRBV12-5 CASGLTVPWIF TGTGCTAGTGGTTTGACAGTACCGTGGATCTTC
TRBJ1-1 - - TRBV12-3/TRBV12-4 CASSLQGYTEAFF TGTGCCAGCAGCCTCCAGGGATACACTGAAGCTTTCTTT
TRBJ2-7 - TRBD2 TRBV2 CASRERLAGAYEQYF TGTGCCAGCAGAGAACGACTAGCGGGAGCCTACGAGCAGTACTTC
TRBJ2-5 - - TRBV11-2 CASSLESTTYGTQYF TGTGCCAGCAGCTTAGAGTCTACCACGTATGGGACCCAGTACTTC
TRBJ1-3 - - TRBV7-2 CASSSLRISGNTIYF TGTGCCAGCAGCTCACTACGGATCTCTGGAAACACCATATATTTT
TRBJ2-7 once TRBD2 TRBV4-1 CASSQDLGAGVRSEYF TGCGCCAGCAGCCAAGATCTCGGAGCGGGAGTTCGATCGGAGTACTTC
TRBJ1-5 few - TRBV4-1 CASSQDRIQPQHF TGCGCCAGCAGCCAAGACAGAATTCAGCCCCAGCATTTT
TRBJ2-1 - TRBD2 TRBV5-1 CASSPGLTTYNEQFF TGCGCCAGCAGCCCGGGACTAACAACTTACAATGAGCAGTTCTTC
TRBJ1-3 - - TRBV5-1 CASSLGSTGNTIYF TGCGCCAGCAGCTTGGGGAGTACTGGAAACACCATATATTTT
TRBJ2-2 - TRBD1 TRBV2 CASRSQGANTGELFF TGTGCCAGCAGATCACAGGGGGCGAACACCGGGGAGCTGTTTTTT
TRBJ1-1 - - TRBV13 CASSLGRGNTEAFF TGTGCCAGCAGCTTAGGTAGGGGGAACACTGAAGCTTTCTTT
TRBJ1-5 - - TRBV7-8 CASSLVGGASQPQHF TGTGCCAGCAGCTTAGTTGGGGGGGCGAGTCAGCCCCAGCATTTT
TRBJ2-7 - - TRBV7-2 CASSPTRSSYEQYF TGTGCCAGCAGCCCGACGCGGAGCTCCTACGAGCAGTACTTC
TRBJ2-1 - TRBD2 TRBV9 CASSVETSGKVEQFF TGTGCCAGCAGCGTAGAGACTAGCGGGAAAGTTGAGCAGTTCTTC